This T cell receptor (beta chain) was sequenced in a study of blood T cells in healthy people across ages. A second roughly 6 to 12 cycle PCR used barcoded and J-beta primers. TCRdb itself ran the 5' RACE reads through MiXCR, one entry per CDR3 protein. The sample records 1,800,000 or so distinct CDR3 sequences, approximately 39% being singletons. Study conclusions and caveats: Diversity of TCR beta correlated strongly with naive T cell percentage.

This clonotype occurred a few times. Its antigen is unidentified. The CDR3 runs 12 residues. Germline V gene sequence: CDR1 MDHEN, CDR2 SYDVKM. V gave up 9 bases and J gave up 10 bases, with 16 bases separating them. The authors isolated at least 6 million PBMCs per sample. V usage is TRBV28 and J usage is TRBJ2-1; D may be TRBD1 or TRBD2 (5 bases each). The clonotype comes from a human donor in good health. Sample: blood. The CDR3 DNA reads as TGTGCCAGTCGAGGGGCGGTCTCCGAGCAGTTCTTC. It encodes CASRGAVSEQFF. Full variable domain (remainder filled in from reference TRBV28 and TRBJ2-1): DVKVTQSSRYLVKRTGEKVFLECVQDMDHENMFWYRQDPGLGLRLIYFSYDVKMKEKGDIPEGYSVSREKKERFSLILESASTNQTSMYLCASRGAVSEQFFGPGTRLTVL.